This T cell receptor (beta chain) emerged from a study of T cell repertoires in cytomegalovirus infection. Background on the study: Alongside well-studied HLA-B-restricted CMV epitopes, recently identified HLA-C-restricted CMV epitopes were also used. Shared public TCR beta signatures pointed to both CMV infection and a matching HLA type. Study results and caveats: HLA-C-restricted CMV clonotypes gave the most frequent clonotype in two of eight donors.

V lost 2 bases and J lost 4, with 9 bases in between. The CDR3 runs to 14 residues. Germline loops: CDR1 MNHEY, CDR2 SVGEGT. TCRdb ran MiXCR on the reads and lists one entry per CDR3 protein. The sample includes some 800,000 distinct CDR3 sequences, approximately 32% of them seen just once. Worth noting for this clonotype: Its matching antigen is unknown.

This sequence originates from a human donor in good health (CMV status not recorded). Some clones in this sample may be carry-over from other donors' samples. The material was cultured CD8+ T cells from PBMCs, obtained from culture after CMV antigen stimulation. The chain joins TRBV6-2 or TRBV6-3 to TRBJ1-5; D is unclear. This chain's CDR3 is CASSYHEFNQPQHF. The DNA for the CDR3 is TGTGCCAGCAGTTACCACGAGTTTAATCAGCCCCAGCATTTT.